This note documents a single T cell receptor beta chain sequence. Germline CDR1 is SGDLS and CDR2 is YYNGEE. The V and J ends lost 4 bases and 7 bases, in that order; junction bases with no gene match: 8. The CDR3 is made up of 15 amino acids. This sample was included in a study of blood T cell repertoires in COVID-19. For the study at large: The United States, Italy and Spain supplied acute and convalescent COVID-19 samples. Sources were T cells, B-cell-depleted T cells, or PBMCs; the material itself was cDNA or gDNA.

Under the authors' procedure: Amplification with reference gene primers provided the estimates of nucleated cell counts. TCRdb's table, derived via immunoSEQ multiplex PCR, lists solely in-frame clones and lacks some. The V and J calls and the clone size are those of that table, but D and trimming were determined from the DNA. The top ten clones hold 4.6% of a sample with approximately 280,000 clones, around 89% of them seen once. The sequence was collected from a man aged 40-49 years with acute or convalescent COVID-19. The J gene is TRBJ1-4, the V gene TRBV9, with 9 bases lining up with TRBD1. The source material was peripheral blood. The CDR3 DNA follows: TGTGCCAGCAGCATCGACAGGGGGTACGGTGAAAAACTGTTTTTT. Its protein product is CASSIDRGYGEKLFF.